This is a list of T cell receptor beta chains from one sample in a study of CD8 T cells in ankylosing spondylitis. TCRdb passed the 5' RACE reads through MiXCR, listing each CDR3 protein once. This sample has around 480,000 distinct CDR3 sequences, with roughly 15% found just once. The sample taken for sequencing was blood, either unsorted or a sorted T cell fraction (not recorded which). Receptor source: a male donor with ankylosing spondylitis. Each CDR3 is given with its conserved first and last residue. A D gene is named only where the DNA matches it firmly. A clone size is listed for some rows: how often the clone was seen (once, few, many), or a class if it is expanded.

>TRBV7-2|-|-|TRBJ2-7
TGTGCCAGCAGCTTACAGCCCTCCCCCTACGAGCAGTACTTC
CASSLQPSPYEQYF
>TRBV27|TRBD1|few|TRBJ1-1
TGTGCCAGCACCTTAATGAGGGACAGGCATGAAGCTTTCTTT
CASTLMRDRHEAFF
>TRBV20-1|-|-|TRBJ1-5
TGCAGTGCTAGACTTGGGACAAATCAGCCCCAGCATTTT
CSARLGTNQPQHF
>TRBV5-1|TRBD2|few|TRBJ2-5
TGCGCCAGCAGCTACACTAGCGGCCAAGAGACCCAGTACTTC
CASSYTSGQETQYF
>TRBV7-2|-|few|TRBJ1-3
TGTGCCAGCAGCCCTAGGACTGGAAACACCATATATTTT
CASSPRTGNTIYF
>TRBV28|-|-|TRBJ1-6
TGTGCCAGCACCCCCGCCGGGTCTTATTCACCCCTCCACTTT
CASTPAGSYSPLHF
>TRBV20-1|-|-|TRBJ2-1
TGCAGTGCTCGACGGGGAGGGACAGCGTATGAGCAGTTCTTC
CSARRGGTAYEQFF
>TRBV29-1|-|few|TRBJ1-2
TGCAGCGTCGAGGGACACCGAGAAGCCTATGGCTACACCTTC
CSVEGHREAYGYTF
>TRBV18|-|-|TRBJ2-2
TGTGCCAGCTCACCCTCGACATTAAACACCGGGGAGCTGTTTTTT
CASSPSTLNTGELFF
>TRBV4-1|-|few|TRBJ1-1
TGCGCCAGCAGCCAGACTACAGGGTCTGAAGCTTTCTTT
CASSQTTGSEAFF
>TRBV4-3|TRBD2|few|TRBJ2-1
TGCGCCAGCAGCCAAGAACTAGCGGGAGGGCCAGATAATGAGCAGTTCTTC
CASSQELAGGPDNEQFF
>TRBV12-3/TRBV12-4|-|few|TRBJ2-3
TGTGCCAGCAGTCCCGGGGGCCCCCCAAGCACAGATACGCAGTATTTT
CASSPGGPPSTDTQYF
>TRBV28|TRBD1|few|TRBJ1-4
TGTGCCAGCAGTGCGTTCGACAGGGGGCGAGAAAAACTGTTTTTT
CASSAFDRGREKLFF
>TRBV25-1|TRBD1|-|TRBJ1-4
TGTGCCAGCAGTGAGACGGGGCAGGGGGCCTGGAATGAAAAACTGTTTTTT
CASSETGQGAWNEKLFF
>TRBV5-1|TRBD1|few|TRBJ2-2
TGCGCCAGCAGCTTCAGGACAGGGTGGGACACCGGGGAGCTGTTTTTT
CASSFRTGWDTGELFF
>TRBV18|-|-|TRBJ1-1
TGTGCCAGCTCACCACCAACTGGGTACTCGAACACTGAAGCTTTCTTT
CASSPPTGYSNTEAFF
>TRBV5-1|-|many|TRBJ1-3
TGTGCCAGCAGCTCGGGTGCCTCTGGAAACACCATATATTTT
CASSSGASGNTIYF
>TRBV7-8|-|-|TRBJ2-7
TGTGCCAGCAGCCTCCGGGGGGCCCAACCCTACGAGCAGTACTTC
CASSLRGAQPYEQYF
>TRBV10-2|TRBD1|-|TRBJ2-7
TGCGCCAGCAGAAAACAGGGGTATAGTAACGAGCAGTACTTC
CASRKQGYSNEQYF
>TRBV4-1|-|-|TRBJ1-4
TGCGCCAGCAGCCAAGAGCGGCGGGAGGCTGAAAAACTGTTTTTT
CASSQERREAEKLFF
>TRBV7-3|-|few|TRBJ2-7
TGTGCCAGCAGCTTAAATCCGACAGTCGAGCAGTACTTC
CASSLNPTVEQYF
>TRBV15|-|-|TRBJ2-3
TGTGCCACCAGCAGACATCCTTTCGGGAGCGGCCCAACCACAGATACGCAGTATTTT
CATSRHPFGSGPTTDTQYF
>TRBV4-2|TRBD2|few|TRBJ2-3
TGTGCCAGCAGCCAAGAAGGGCGGACTAGCGGGCCCGGAGATACGCAGTATTTT
CASSQEGRTSGPGDTQYF
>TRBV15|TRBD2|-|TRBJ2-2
TGTGCCACCAGCAGAGCAAGCGGGAGGATAAACACCGGGGAGCTGTTTTTT
CATSRASGRINTGELFF
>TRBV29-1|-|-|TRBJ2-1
TGCAGCGTTGTGGCTAGCGCCTACAATGAGCAGTTCTTC
CSVVASAYNEQFF
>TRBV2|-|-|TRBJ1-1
TGTGCCAGCAGTGTTGGGGAGGGGGACACTGAAGCTTTCTTT
CASSVGEGDTEAFF
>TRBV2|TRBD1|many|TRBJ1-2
TGTGCCAGCAGACCGGGACAGACCTATGGCTACACCTTC
CASRPGQTYGYTF
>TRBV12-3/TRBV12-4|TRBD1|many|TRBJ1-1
TGTGCCAGCAGCCGGGGGACAGTGAACACTGAAGCTTTCTTT
CASSRGTVNTEAFF
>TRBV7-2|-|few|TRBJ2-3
TGTGCCAGCACGAGGGGGGTGGGAGATACGCAGTATTTT
CASTRGVGDTQYF
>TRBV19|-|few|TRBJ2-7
TGTGCCAGTAGTAATCGGGGTATCGGCAACGAGCAGTACTTC
CASSNRGIGNEQYF
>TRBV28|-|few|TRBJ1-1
TGTGCCAGCAGTCCTGGGACGAAGGCTGAAGCTTTCTTT
CASSPGTKAEAFF
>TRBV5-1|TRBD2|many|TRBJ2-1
TGCGCCAGCAGCCGAATAGCGGGACGCTCCTACAATGAGCAGTTCTTC
CASSRIAGRSYNEQFF
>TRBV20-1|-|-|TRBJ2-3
TGCAGTGCGGGTACGCAGTATTTT
CSAGTQYF